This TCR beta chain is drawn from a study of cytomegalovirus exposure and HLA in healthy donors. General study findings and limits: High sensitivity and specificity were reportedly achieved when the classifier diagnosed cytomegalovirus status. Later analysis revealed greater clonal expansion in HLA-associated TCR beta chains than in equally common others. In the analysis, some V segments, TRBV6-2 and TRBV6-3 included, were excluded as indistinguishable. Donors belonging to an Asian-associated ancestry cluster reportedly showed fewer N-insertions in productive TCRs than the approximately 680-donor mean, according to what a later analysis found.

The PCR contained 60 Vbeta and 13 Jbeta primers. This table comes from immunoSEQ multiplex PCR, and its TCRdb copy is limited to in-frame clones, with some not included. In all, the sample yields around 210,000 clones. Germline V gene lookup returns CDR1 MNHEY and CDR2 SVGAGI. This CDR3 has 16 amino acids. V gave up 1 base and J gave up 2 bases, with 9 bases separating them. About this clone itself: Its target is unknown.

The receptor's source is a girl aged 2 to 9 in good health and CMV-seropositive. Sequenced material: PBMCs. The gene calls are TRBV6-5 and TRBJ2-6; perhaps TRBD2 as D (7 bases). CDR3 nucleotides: TGTGCCAGCAGTTACTGGCGGGGGCCTGGGGCCAACGTCCTGACTTTC. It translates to CASSYWRGPGANVLTF.